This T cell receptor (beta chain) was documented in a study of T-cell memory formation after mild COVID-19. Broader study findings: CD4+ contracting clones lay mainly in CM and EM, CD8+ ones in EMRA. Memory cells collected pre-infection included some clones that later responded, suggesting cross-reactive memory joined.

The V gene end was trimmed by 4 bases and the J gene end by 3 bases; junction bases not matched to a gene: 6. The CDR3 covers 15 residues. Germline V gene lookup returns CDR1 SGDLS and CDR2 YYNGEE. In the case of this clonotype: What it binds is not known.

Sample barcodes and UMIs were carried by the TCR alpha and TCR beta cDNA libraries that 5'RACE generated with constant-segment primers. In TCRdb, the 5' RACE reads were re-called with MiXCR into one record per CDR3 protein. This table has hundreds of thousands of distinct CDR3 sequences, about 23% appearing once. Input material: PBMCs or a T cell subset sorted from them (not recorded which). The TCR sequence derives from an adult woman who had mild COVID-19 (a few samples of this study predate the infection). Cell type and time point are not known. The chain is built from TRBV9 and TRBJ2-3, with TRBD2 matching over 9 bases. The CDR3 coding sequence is TGTGCCAGCAGCTCCTCTGCGGGGGGGACAGATACGCAGTATTTT. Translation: CASSSSAGGTDTQYF. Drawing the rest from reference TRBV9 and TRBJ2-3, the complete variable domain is DSGVTQTPKHLITATGQRVTLRCSPRSGDLSVYWYQQSLDQGLQFLIQYYNGEERAKGNILERFSAQQFPDLHSELNLSSLELGDSALYFCASSSSAGGTDTQYFGPGTRLTVL.